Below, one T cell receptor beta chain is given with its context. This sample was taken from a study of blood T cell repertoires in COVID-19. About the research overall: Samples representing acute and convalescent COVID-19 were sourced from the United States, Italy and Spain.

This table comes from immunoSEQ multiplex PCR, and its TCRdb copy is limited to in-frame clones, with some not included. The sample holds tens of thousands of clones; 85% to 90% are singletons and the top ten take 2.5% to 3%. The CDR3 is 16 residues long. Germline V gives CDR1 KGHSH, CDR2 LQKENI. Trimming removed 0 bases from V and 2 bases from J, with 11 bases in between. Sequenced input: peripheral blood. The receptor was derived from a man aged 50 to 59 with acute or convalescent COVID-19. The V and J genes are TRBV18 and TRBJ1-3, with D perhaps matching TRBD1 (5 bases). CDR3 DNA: TGTGCCAGCTCACCACCGGGGGACTGGGCTGGAAACACCATATATTTT. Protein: CASSPPGDWAGNTIYF.